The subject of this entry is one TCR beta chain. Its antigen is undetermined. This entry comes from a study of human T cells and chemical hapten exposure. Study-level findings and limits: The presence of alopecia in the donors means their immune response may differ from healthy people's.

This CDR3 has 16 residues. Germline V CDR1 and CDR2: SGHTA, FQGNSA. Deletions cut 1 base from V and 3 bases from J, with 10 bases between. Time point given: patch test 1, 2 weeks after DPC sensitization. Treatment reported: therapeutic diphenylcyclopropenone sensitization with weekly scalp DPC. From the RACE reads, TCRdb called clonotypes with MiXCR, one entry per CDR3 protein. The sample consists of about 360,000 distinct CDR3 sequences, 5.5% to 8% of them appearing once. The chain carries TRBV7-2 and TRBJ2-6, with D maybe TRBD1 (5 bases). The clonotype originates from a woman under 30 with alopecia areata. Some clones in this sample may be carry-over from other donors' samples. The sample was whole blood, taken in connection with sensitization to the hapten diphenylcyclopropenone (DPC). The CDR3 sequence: CASSLEGRVGANVLTF. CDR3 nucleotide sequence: TGTGCCAGCAGCTTAGAGGGCAGGGTTGGGGCCAACGTCCTGACTTTC.